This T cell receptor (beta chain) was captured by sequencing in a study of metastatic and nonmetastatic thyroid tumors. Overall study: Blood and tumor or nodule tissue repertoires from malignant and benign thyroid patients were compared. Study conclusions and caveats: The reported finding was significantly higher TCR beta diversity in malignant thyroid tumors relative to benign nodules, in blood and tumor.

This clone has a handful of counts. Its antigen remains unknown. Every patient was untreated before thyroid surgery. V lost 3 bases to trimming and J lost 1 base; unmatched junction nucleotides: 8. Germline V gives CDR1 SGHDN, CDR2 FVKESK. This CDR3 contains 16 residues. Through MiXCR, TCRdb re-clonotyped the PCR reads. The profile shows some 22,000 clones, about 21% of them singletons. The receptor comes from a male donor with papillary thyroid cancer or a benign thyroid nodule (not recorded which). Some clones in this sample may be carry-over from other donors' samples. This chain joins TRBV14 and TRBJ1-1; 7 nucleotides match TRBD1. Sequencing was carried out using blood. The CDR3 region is CASSHRQGSGNTEAFF. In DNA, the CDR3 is TGTGCCAGCAGCCATAGACAGGGAAGCGGGAACACTGAAGCTTTCTTT. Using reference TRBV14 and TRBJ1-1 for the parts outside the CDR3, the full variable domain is EAGVTQFPSHSVIEKGQTVTLRCDPISGHDNLYWYRRVMGKEIKFLLHFVKESKQDESGMPNNRFLAERTGGTYSTLKVQPAELEDSGVYFCASSHRQGSGNTEAFFGQGTRLTVV.